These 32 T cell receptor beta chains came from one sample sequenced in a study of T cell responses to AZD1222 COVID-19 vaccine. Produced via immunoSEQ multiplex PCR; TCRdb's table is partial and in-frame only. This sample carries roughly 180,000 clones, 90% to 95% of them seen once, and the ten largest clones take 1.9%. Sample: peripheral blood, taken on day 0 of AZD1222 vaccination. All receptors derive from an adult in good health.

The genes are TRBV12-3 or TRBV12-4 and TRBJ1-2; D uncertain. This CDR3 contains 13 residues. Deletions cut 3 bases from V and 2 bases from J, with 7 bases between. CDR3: CASSFQANYGYTF. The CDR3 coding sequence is TGTGCCAGCAGTTTTCAGGCAAACTATGGCTACACCTTC.

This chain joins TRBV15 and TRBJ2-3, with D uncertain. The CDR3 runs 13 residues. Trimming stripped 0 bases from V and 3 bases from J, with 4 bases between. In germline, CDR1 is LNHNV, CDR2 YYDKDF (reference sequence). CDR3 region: CATSREATDTQYF. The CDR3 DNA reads TGTGCCACCAGCAGAGAGGCAACAGATACGCAGTATTTT.

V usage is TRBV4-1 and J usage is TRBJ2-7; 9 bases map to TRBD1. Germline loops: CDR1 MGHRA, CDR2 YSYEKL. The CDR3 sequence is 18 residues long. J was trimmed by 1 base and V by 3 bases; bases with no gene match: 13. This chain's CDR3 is CASSQGLRDRERSYEQYF. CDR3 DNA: TGCGCCAGCAGCCAGGGGCTTCGGGACAGGGAAAGGTCCTACGAGCAGTACTTC.

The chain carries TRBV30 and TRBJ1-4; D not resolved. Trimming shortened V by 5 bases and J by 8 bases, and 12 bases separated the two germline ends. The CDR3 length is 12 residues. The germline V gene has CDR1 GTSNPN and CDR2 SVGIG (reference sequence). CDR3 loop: CAWAPGVEKLFF. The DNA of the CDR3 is TGTGCCTGGGCTCCGGGAGTAGAAAAACTGTTTTTT.

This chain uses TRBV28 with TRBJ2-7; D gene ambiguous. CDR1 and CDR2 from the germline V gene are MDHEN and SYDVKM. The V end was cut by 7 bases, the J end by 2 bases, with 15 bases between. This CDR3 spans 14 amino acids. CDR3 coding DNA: TGTGCCAGCAACCCCGGAGACGGTACCTACGAGCAGTACTTC. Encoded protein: CASNPGDGTYEQYF.

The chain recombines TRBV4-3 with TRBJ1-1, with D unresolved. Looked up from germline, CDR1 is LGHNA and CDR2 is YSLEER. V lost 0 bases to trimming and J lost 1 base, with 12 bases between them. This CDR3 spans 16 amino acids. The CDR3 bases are TGCGCCAGCAGCCAAGAGGTTGGCAGAAGGAACACTGAAGCTTTCTTT. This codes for CASSQEVGRRNTEAFF.

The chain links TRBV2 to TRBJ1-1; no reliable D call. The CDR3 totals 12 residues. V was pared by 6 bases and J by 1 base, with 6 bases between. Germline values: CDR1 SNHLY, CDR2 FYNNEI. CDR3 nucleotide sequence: TGTGCCAGCAGATCAGGGAACACTGAAGCTTTCTTT. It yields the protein CASRSGNTEAFF.

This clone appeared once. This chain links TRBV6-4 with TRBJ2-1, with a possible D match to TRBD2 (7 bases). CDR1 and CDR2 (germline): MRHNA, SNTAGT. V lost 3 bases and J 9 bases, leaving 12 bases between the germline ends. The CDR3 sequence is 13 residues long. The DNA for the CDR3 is TGTGCCAGCAGTGAGTCGGGGGGCGGTGAGCAGTTCTTC. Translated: CASSESGGGEQFF.

Here the CDR3 DNA reads TGCGCCAGCAGGTCGGACAGCTCCTGGAAAGGCTACACCTTC. It codes for CASRSDSSWKGYTF. The chain is built from TRBV5-1 and TRBJ1-2, with D possibly matching TRBD1 (6 bases). Trimming pared 5 bases from V and 8 bases from J, leaving 19 bases between. The CDR3 totals 14 residues. Germline values: CDR1 SGHRS, CDR2 YFSETQ.

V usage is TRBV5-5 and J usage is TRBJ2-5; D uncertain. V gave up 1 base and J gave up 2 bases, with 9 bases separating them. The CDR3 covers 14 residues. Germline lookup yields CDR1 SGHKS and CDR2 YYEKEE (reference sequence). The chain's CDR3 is CASSLRPLQETQYF. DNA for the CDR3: TGTGCCAGCAGCTTGAGGCCGCTTCAAGAGACCCAGTACTTC.

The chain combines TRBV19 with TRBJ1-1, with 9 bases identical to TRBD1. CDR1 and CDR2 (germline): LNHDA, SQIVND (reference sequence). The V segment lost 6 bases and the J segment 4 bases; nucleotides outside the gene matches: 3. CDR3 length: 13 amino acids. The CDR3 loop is CASSKTGGTEAFF. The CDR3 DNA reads TGTGCCAGTAGCAAGACAGGGGGCACTGAAGCTTTCTTT.

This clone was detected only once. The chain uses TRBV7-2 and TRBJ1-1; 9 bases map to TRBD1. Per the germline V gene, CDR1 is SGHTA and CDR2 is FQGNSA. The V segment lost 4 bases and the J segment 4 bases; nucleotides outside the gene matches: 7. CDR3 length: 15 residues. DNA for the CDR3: TGTGCCAGCAGCTCAAACAGGGGGCGCATCACTGAAGCTTTCTTT. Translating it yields CASSSNRGRITEAFF.

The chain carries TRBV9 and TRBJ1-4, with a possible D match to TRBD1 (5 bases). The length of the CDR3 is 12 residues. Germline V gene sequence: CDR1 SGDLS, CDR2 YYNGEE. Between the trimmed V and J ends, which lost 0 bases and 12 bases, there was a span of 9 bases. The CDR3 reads CASSVGKGQLFF. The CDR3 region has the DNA TGTGCCAGCAGCGTAGGGAAGGGGCAACTGTTTTTT.

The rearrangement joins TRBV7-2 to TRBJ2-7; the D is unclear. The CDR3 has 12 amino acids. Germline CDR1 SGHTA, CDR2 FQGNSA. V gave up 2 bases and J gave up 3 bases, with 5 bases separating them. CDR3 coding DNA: TGTGCCAGCAGCTTACAGGACTACGAGCAGTACTTC. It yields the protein CASSLQDYEQYF. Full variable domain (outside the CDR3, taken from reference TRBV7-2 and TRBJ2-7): GAGVSQSPSNKVTEKGKDVELRCDPISGHTALYWYRQSLGQGLEFLIYFQGNSAPDKSGLPSDRFSAERTGGSVSTLTIQRTQQEDSAVYLCASSLQDYEQYFGPGTRLTVT.

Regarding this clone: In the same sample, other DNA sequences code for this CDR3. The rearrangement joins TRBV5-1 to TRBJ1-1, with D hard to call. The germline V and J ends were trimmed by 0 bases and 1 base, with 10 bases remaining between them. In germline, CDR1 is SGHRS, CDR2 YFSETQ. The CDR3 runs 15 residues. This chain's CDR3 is CASSLDGRPNTEAFF. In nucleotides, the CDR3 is TGCGCCAGCAGCTTGGATGGTAGACCGAACACTGAAGCTTTCTTT.

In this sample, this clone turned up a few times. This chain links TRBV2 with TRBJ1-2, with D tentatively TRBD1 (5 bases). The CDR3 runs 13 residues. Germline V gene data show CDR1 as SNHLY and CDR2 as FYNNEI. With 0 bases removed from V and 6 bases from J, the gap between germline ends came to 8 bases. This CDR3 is CASSEASGNGYTF. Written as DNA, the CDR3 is TGTGCCAGCAGTGAAGCATCAGGGAATGGCTACACCTTC.

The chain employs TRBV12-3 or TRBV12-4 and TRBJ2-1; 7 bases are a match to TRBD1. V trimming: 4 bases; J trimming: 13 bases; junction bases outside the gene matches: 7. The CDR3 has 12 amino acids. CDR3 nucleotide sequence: TGTGCCAGCAGTTCGGACAGGCTTTTCCAGTTCTTC. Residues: CASSSDRLFQFF.

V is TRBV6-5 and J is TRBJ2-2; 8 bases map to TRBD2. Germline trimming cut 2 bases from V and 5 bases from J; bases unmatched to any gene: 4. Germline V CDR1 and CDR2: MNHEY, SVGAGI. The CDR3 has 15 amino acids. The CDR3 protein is CASSYGGRRTGELFF. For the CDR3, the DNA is TGTGCCAGCAGTTACGGCGGGAGGCGGACCGGGGAGCTGTTTTTT.

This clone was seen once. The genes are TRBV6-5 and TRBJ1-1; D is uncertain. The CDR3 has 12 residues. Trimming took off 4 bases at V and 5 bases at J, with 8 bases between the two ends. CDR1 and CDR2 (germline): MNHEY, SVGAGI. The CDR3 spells CASSSRGTEAFF. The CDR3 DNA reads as TGTGCCAGCAGTTCCCGGGGAACTGAAGCTTTCTTT.

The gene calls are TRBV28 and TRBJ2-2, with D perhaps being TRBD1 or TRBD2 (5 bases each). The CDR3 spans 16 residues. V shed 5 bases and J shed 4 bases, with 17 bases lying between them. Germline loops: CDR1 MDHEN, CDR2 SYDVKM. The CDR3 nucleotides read TGTGCCAGCAGTCCTCTCCGGGACCGCGGCACCGGGGAGCTGTTTTTT. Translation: CASSPLRDRGTGELFF. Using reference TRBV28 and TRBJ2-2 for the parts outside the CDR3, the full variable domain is DVKVTQSSRYLVKRTGEKVFLECVQDMDHENMFWYRQDPGLGLRLIYFSYDVKMKEKGDIPEGYSVSREKKERFSLILESASTNQTSMYLCASSPLRDRGTGELFFGEGSRLTVL.

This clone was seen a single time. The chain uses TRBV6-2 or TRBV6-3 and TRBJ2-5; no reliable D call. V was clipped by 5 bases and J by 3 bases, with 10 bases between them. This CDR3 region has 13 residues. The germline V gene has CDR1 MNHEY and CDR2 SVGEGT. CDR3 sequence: CASSQGPKETQYF. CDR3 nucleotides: TGTGCCAGCAGTCAAGGACCCAAAGAGACCCAGTACTTC.

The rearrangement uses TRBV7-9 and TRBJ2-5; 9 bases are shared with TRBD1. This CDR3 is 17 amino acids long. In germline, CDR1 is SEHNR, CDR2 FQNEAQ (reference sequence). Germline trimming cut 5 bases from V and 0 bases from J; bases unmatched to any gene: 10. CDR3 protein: CASSLPQTGGYQETQYF. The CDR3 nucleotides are TGTGCCAGCAGCCTGCCCCAGACAGGGGGGTACCAAGAGACCCAGTACTTC.

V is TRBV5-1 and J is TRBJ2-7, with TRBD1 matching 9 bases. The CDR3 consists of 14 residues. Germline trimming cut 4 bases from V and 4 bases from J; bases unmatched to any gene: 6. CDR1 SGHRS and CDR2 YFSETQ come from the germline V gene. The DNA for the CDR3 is TGCGCCAGCAGCATACCGGGACAGGGTTACGAGCAGTACTTC. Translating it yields CASSIPGQGYEQYF.

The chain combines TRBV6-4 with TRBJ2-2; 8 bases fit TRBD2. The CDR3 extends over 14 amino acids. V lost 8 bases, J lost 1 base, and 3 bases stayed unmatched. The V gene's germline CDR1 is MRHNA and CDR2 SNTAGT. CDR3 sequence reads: CASRLAMNTGELFF. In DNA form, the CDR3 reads TGTGCCAGCCGACTAGCGATGAACACCGGGGAGCTGTTTTTT.

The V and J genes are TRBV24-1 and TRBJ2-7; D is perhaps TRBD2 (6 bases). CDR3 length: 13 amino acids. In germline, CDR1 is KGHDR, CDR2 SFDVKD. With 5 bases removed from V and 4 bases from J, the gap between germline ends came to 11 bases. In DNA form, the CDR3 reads TGTGCCACCAGTGTGGCGGGGAAATACGAGCAGTACTTC. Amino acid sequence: CATSVAGKYEQYF.

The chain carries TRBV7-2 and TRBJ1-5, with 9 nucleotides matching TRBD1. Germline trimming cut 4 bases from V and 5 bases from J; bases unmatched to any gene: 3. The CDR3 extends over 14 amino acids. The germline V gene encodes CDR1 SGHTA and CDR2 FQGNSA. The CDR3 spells CASSSGTGYQPQHF. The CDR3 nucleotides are TGTGCCAGCAGCTCGGGGACAGGGTATCAGCCCCAGCATTTT.

CDR3: CASSLAAGANTEAFF. CDR3 DNA: TGTGCCAGCAGCTTGGCGGCAGGGGCGAACACTGAAGCTTTCTTT. V is TRBV5-4 and J is TRBJ1-1; possible D gene TRBD1, 6 bases. Germline CDR1 SGHNT, CDR2 YYREEE (reference sequence). The CDR3 totals 15 residues. V was shortened by 0 bases and J by 1 base, with 10 bases between the two germline ends.

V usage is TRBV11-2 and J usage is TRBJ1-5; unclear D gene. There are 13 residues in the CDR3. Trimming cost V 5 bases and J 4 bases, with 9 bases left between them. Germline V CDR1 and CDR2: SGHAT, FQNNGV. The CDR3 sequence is CASSLHQNQPQHF. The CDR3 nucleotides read TGTGCCAGCAGCCTTCACCAGAATCAGCCCCAGCATTTT.

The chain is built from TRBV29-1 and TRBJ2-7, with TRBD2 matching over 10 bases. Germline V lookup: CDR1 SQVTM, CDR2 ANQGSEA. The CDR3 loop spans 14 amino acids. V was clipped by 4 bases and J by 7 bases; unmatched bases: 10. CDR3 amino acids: CSVASGRGVGEQYF. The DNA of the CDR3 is TGCAGCGTTGCTAGCGGGAGAGGTGTGGGTGAGCAGTACTTC.

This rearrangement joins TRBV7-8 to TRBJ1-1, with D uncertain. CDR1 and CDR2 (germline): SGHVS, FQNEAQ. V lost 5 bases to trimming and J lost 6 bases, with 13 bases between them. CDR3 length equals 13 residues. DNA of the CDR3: TGTGCCAGCAGCCAAGAAGTGGGCCCTGAAGCTTTCTTT. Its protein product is CASSQEVGPEAFF. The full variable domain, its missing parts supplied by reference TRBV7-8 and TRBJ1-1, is GAGVSQSPRYKVAKRGQDVALRCDPISGHVSLFWYQQALGQGPEFLTYFQNEAQLDKSGLPSDRFFAERPEGSVSTLKIQRTQQEDSAVYLCASSQEVGPEAFFGQGTRLTVV.

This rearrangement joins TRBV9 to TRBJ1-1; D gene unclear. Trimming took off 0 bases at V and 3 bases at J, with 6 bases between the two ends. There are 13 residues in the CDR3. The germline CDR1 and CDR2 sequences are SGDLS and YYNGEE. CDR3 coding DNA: TGTGCCAGCAGCGTAGACGGGGACACTGAAGCTTTCTTT. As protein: CASSVDGDTEAFF.

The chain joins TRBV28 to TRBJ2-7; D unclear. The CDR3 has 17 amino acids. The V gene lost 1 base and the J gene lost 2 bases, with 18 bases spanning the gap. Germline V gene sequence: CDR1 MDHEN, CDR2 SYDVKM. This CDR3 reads CASSLYRLTGDAYEQYF. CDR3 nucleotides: TGTGCCAGCAGTTTATACCGGCTAACCGGAGACGCCTACGAGCAGTACTTC.